The 12 T cell receptor beta chains given below trace back to one sample, sequenced in a study of neurological immune-mediated disorders. TCRdb reprocessed the 5' RACE reads via MiXCR and lists one record per CDR3 protein. The sample lists about 14,000 distinct CDR3 sequences, about 10% seen once, with approximately 24% in the top ten. Source material: PBMCs. Every receptor here comes from a woman aged 40-49 years in good health.

The J gene is TRBJ2-7, the V gene TRBV7-2; TRBD1 might be the D (5 bases). The CDR3 is 17 amino acids. Germline assignment: CDR1 SGHTA and CDR2 FQGNSA. Deletions cut 0 bases from V and 3 bases from J, with 18 bases between. Here the CDR3 reads CASSLAGVLDTYYEQYF. The CDR3 DNA sequence: TGTGCCAGCAGCTTAGCAGGGGTCCTCGACACCTACTACGAGCAGTACTTC. The full variable domain, with the rest looked up from reference TRBV7-2 and TRBJ2-7, is GAGVSQSPSNKVTEKGKDVELRCDPISGHTALYWYRQSLGQGLEFLIYFQGNSAPDKSGLPSDRFSAERTGGSVSTLTIQRTQQEDSAVYLCASSLAGVLDTYYEQYFGPGTRLTVT.

This clonotype showed up many times. V and J are TRBV11-2 and TRBJ2-7, with TRBD1 identical over 12 bases. The length of the CDR3 is 14 residues. Germline assignment: CDR1 SGHAT and CDR2 FQNNGV. The V gene end was trimmed by 6 bases and the J gene end by 7 bases; junction bases not matched to a gene: 7. DNA of the CDR3: TGTGCCAGCAGACGCGGGACAGGGGGCAATGAGCAGTACTTC. This sequence encodes CASRRGTGGNEQYF.

The V and J genes are TRBV20-1 and TRBJ2-5, with 11 positions matching TRBD1. This CDR3 is built from 15 residues. The trim removed 5 bases at V and 1 base at J, leaving 6 bases unmatched. Per the germline V gene, CDR1 is DFQATT and CDR2 is SNEGSKA (reference sequence). The CDR3 sequence: CSAGDRGGLQETQYF. The CDR3 DNA is TGCAGTGCTGGGGACAGGGGGGGACTCCAAGAGACCCAGTACTTC.

This clonotype was recorded at least ten times. V is TRBV12-3 or TRBV12-4 and J is TRBJ2-1; D is tentatively TRBD1 or TRBD2 (6 bases each). The V end lost 5 bases, the J end lost 4 bases, and 21 bases lay between the germline ends. The CDR3 loop spans 17 amino acids. The CDR3 sequence: CASSPGTGAKNYNEQFF. CDR3 sequence (DNA): TGTGCCAGCAGTCCGGGGACGGGGGCGAAAAATTACAATGAGCAGTTCTTC.

This clonotype was seen ten or more times. The chain employs TRBV4-1 and TRBJ2-2; D is unclear. The CDR3 totals 17 residues. From germline, CDR1 is MGHRA and CDR2 YSYEKL. V shed 1 base and J shed 3 bases, with 15 bases lying between them. CDR3 nucleotide sequence: TGCGCCAGCAGCCAAGTGAACTTGGGTCTGGACACCGGGGAGCTGTTTTTT. It translates to CASSQVNLGLDTGELFF.

There are many counts of this clonotype. The chain recombines TRBV27 with TRBJ2-5; possibly TRBD2 for D (6 bases). This CDR3 has 15 residues. The germline V and J ends were trimmed by 3 bases and 1 base, with 12 bases remaining between them. CDR1 and CDR2 (germline): MNHEY, SMNVEV (reference sequence). This CDR3 reads CASSFEGLPQETQYF. CDR3 DNA: TGTGCCAGCAGTTTTGAGGGACTCCCCCAAGAGACCCAGTACTTC.

This clonotype was recorded at least ten times. The V gene is TRBV20-1, the J gene TRBJ1-2; D is possibly TRBD1 (6 bases). The germline gives CDR1 DFQATT, CDR2 SNEGSKA (reference sequence). V gave up 3 bases and J gave up 4 bases, with 9 bases separating them. This CDR3 comprises 12 residues. The CDR3: CSASGGPYGYTF. Written as DNA, the CDR3 is TGCAGTGCTAGCGGGGGGCCCTATGGCTACACCTTC.

This clonotype has at least ten counts. The V and J genes are TRBV20-1 and TRBJ1-2, with D tentatively TRBD1 (5 bases). CDR1 and CDR2 from the germline V gene are DFQATT and SNEGSKA (reference sequence). CDR3 length: 13 residues. V lost 2 bases and J lost 14, with 21 bases in between. The CDR3 DNA sequence: TGCAGTGCTAGATCTGCTGAAAGACAGATTGAAACCTTC. Residues: CSARSAERQIETF.

Remarks on this clonotype: This may stem from a read error, because a much larger clone lies one nucleotide away. This rearrangement joins TRBV7-9 to TRBJ2-7, with D tentatively TRBD1 or TRBD2 (5 bases each). Per the germline V gene, CDR1 is SEHNR and CDR2 is FQNEAQ (reference sequence). With 1 base removed from V and 0 bases from J, the gap between germline ends came to 10 bases. The CDR3 extends over 15 amino acids. The CDR3 loop reads CASSLEGGGSYEQYF. CDR3 coding DNA: TGTGCCAGCAGCTTAGAGGGTGGGGGCTCCTACGAGCAGTACTTC.

At least ten counts were recorded for this clonotype. The chain recombines TRBV10-1 with TRBJ2-1; perhaps TRBD1 as D (6 bases). V gave up 8 bases and J gave up 5 bases, with 16 bases separating them. Germline V lookup: CDR1 WNHNN, CDR2 SYGVQD (reference sequence). There are 14 residues in the CDR3. As DNA, the CDR3 is TGCGCCAGCTCCCGGGACACTGTGAACAATGAGCAGTTCTTC. Its protein product is CASSRDTVNNEQFF.

By share, this clonotype counts as medium-sized. This chain connects TRBV4-1 to TRBJ2-3; D possibly uses TRBD1 or TRBD2 (5 bases each). The CDR3 has 17 amino acids. V shed 1 base and J shed 6 bases, with 20 bases lying between them. Per germline, CDR1 MGHRA and CDR2 YSYEKL. CDR3 sequence reads: CASSQVLVRGVGDTQYF. The DNA of the CDR3 is TGCGCCAGCAGCCAAGTGTTAGTACGAGGGGTTGGGGATACGCAGTATTTT.

At least ten counts were recorded for this clonotype. The chain carries TRBV12-3 or TRBV12-4 and TRBJ1-5; TRBD1 agrees at 7 bases. The CDR3 is 17 amino acids. With V trimmed by 6 bases and J by 0 bases, 11 bases remained unmatched. The CDR3: CASRTHRGANSNQPQHF. CDR3 in DNA: TGTGCCAGCAGGACCCACAGGGGAGCAAATAGCAATCAGCCCCAGCATTTT.